Listed below are T cell receptor beta chains from one sample, sequenced in a study of cytotoxic CD8 clonotypes in ibrutinib-treated CLL. TCRdb's table, derived via immunoSEQ multiplex PCR, lists solely in-frame clones and lacks some. This sample yields 35,000 to 45,000 clones, of which approximately 45% are seen a single time; approximately 19% belongs to the top ten. This sample comprised PBMCs, obtained before ibrutinib treatment. The receptors shown here come from a human donor with chronic lymphocytic leukemia. CDR3s include the opening cysteine and the closing phenylalanine or tryptophan. A D gene is named only where the DNA matches it firmly. A clone size is listed for some rows: how often the clone was seen (once, few, many), or a class if it is expanded.

TGTGCCAGCAGCCAGGATGCTAGCGGGGGCCCCAATGAGCAGTTCTTC CASSQDASGGPNEQFF TRBJ2-1 TRBV4-2 . TRBD2
TGTGCCAGCAGCGGACAGGGGAAGGGTACCTACGAGCAGTACTTC CASSGQGKGTYEQYF TRBJ2-7 TRBV27 . TRBD1
TGTGCCAGCAGGCTAAACAGGGGGATCGATACGCAGTATTTT CASRLNRGIDTQYF TRBJ2-3 TRBV6-5 . TRBD1
TGTGCCTGGAGTGCGCTTGGAGGGAGGGACACCTTC CAWSALGGRDTF TRBJ1-2 TRBV30 . .
TGTGCCAGCAGCTTATTTGGCGGATACATCGGAGAGACCCAGTACTTC CASSLFGGYIGETQYF TRBJ2-5 TRBV7-3 few .
TGTGCCAGCAGCTTAAGGGGGGCTGGAAACACCATATATTTT CASSLRGAGNTIYF TRBJ1-3 TRBV7-9 few .
TGTGCCAGCACAATAAAGGGCGGGTACTATGGCTACACCTTC CASTIKGGYYGYTF TRBJ1-2 TRBV6-5 . .
TGTGCCAGCAGCGTAGAAGGCAGACAGAACACTGAAGCTTTCTTT CASSVEGRQNTEAFF TRBJ1-1 TRBV9 . .
TGTGCCAGCACTCCGGACAGCCATGGCTACACCTTC CASTPDSHGYTF TRBJ1-2 TRBV2 . .
TGTGCCAGCAGCTCCGCGGGGGGGGCCACAGATACGCAGTATTTT CASSSAGGATDTQYF TRBJ2-3 TRBV7-3 . TRBD2
TGTGCCAGCAGTGGGCCCCAGTATGTCGGGTTAGTAGCTTTCTTT CASSGPQYVGLVAFF TRBJ1-1 TRBV2 few .
TGTGCCAGCAGTCTCACACGGGACAGGGAGATCGGCTTCGCTCAGCCCCAGCATTTT CASSLTRDREIGFAQPQHF TRBJ1-5 TRBV27 . TRBD1
TGCGCCAGCAGCTCCAGCACTGAAGCTTTCTTT CASSSSTEAFF TRBJ1-1 TRBV5-1 . .
TGCGCCAGCAGCCACGGGACTAAATGGGGTACGCAGTATTTT CASSHGTKWGTQYF TRBJ2-3 TRBV4-1 . TRBD2
TGTGCCATCAGTGAGTCGACAAAAGGGGAGCTGTTTTTT CAISESTKGELFF TRBJ2-2 TRBV10-3 . .
TGTGCCAGCAGCCGGGGGTTGGAGACCCAGTACTTC CASSRGLETQYF TRBJ2-5 TRBV14 . .
TGTGCCAGCAGCCAGACAGGGCTCCATTCACCCCTCCACTTT CASSQTGLHSPLHF TRBJ1-6 TRBV7-9 . TRBD1
TGTGCCAGCAGAACCGGACAGGTCTACGAGCAGTACTTC CASRTGQVYEQYF TRBJ2-7 TRBV28 . TRBD1
TGTGCCAGCAGTCCCTATATTGGAATTTTCGGGAGGGTCGCCGGGGAGCTGTTTTTT CASSPYIGIFGRVAGELFF TRBJ2-2 TRBV7-8 . TRBD2
TGTGCCAGCAGCGGAGGGGACAGTAATTCACCCCTCCACTTT CASSGGDSNSPLHF TRBJ1-6 TRBV9 . TRBD1
TGTGCCAGCATGGAAGAGACCTACGAGCAGTACTTC CASMEETYEQYF TRBJ2-7 TRBV2 . .
TGTGCCAGCAGCGCGGACGCAATCTATGGCTACACCTTC CASSADAIYGYTF TRBJ1-2 TRBV5-4 . .
TGTGCCAGCAGCCCCCGCATCGGGGGGATGGGCCCCGAGCAGTACTTC CASSPRIGGMGPEQYF TRBJ2-7 TRBV11-2 medium-sized TRBD2
TGTGCCAGCAGCTTGGGCGGGCCTGGGGCCAACGTCCTGACTTTC CASSLGGPGANVLTF TRBJ2-6 TRBV7-8 few .
TGCAGCGTTCTCTGGGGGCGAGGGAATGAAAAACTGTTTTTT CSVLWGRGNEKLFF TRBJ1-4 TRBV29-1 medium-sized .
TGTGCCAGCAGCTTCCAAGGCAACTATGGCTACACCTTC CASSFQGNYGYTF TRBJ1-2 TRBV7-3 . .
TGTGCCAGCATCCACGTTCAGGGACCGAGGACTGAAGCTTTCTTT CASIHVQGPRTEAFF TRBJ1-1 TRBV27 . .
TGTGCCAGCAGTGACGAGGCAACAGATACGCAGTATTTT CASSDEATDTQYF TRBJ2-3 TRBV6-1 . .
TGCAGCGTTGTCCCCGCCGAGGGAGGAAACACCATATATTTT CSVVPAEGGNTIYF TRBJ1-3 TRBV29-1 few .
TGTGCCAGCAGCGGGGACAGGGGGTTCGGGGAGCTGTTTTTT CASSGDRGFGELFF TRBJ2-2 TRBV5-4 . TRBD1
TGTGCCAGCTCGCCCGGGACAGGGTCGATTGAAGCTTTCTTT CASSPGTGSIEAFF TRBJ1-1 TRBV18 . TRBD1
TGTGCCAGCACGGACGCGGGGTACGAGCAGTACTTC CASTDAGYEQYF TRBJ2-7 TRBV6-1 . .
TGTGCCAGCAGTTACAGCGGGCTGACTTTAGAAGAGCAGTACTTC CASSYSGLTLEEQYF TRBJ2-7 TRBV6-5 few .
TGTGCCAGCAGCTTAGCGGCAGCCAACGTCCTGACTTTC CASSLAAANVLTF TRBJ2-6 TRBV7-9 large .
TGTGCCAGCAGCCCCGACCGTCGGGGGCGCAGGTATAATTCACCCCTCCACTTT CASSPDRRGRRYNSPLHF TRBJ1-6 TRBV7-2 few .
TGTGCCAGCAGTCCCTCCCCGTCTAAGTTGGCTAATGAAAAACTGTTTTTT CASSPSPSKLANEKLFF TRBJ1-4 TRBV27 . .
TGTGCCAGCAGCGTAGGGACTAGCGGCGACGCTAGCACAGATACGCAGTATTTT CASSVGTSGDASTDTQYF TRBJ2-3 TRBV9 . TRBD2
TGCGCCAGCAGCTTGGGACAGGGGGCCCCAACTAATGAAAAACTGTTTTTT CASSLGQGAPTNEKLFF TRBJ1-4 TRBV5-1 . TRBD1
TGTGCCAGCAGCATCCCGGGACTGCCGTCGTTCTTC CASSIPGLPSFF TRBJ2-1 TRBV13 . .
TGTGCCAGCAGCCTCCACCCTACCGGGACTAGCGGGGTCCTAGGGACGCAGTATTTT CASSLHPTGTSGVLGTQYF TRBJ2-3 TRBV7-3 . TRBD2
TGTGCCAGCAGTGACCAGACAGGCCCTATTGGTGAAGCTTTCTTT CASSDQTGPIGEAFF TRBJ1-1 TRBV25-1 few .
TGTGCCAGCAAACCTCAGGGAACCGGGGAGCTGTTTTTT CASKPQGTGELFF TRBJ2-2 TRBV27 . .
TGCAGCGTTGTTGTGTTAGTTAATGAGCAGTTCTTC CSVVVLVNEQFF TRBJ2-1 TRBV29-1 . .
TGCGCCAGCAGCTTCAGAGATATGAACACTGAAGCTTTCTTT CASSFRDMNTEAFF TRBJ1-1 TRBV5-1 . .
TGTGCCAGCAGTTACATCCGGGGACGGGCCTACGAGCAGTACTTC CASSYIRGRAYEQYF TRBJ2-7 TRBV6-5 once .
TGCGCCAGCAGCGGGATAGGCGTGACCCAAGAGACCCAGTACTTC CASSGIGVTQETQYF TRBJ2-5 TRBV5-1 . .
TGTGCCAGCAGTTACTCTGAGAGAGGGAGAGCAGCTTTCTTT CASSYSERGRAAFF TRBJ1-1 TRBV6-5 . .
TGTGCCAGCAGCCAAGAGGGGTATGGTTCACCCCTCCACTTT CASSQEGYGSPLHF TRBJ1-6 TRBV7-3 . .
TGTGCCAGTTGGGACAGGAACACCGGGGAGCTGTTTTTT CASWDRNTGELFF TRBJ2-2 TRBV19 . TRBD1
TGTGCCAGCAGCTTAATCGCGGGGAATTACGAGCAGTACTTC CASSLIAGNYEQYF TRBJ2-7 TRBV7-3 few .
TGTGCCAGCAGCGTACCAACTTCAGCTTCGGGGGGTGAATCCTACAATGAGCAGTTCTTC CASSVPTSASGGESYNEQFF TRBJ2-1 TRBV9 . TRBD2
TGTGCCAGCAGTCCACACCGGGACAGGGCTGGCTACACCTTC CASSPHRDRAGYTF TRBJ1-2 TRBV6-5 . TRBD1
TGTGCCAGCAGTTCTTGGGGGGGCTCCTACCAAGAGACCCAGTACTTC CASSSWGGSYQETQYF TRBJ2-5 TRBV27 . .
TGCAGCGTTGAAGATGGGCGAGGGGGGTCCTACAATGAGCAGTTCTTC CSVEDGRGGSYNEQFF TRBJ2-1 TRBV29-1 . .
TGTGCGAGAACGGATGCAACTAATGAAAAACTGTTTTTT CARTDATNEKLFF TRBJ1-4 TRBV5-8 . .
TGTGCCAGCAGTCTACGGACTCCTCGGTCGGGAAACACCATATATTTT CASSLRTPRSGNTIYF TRBJ1-3 TRBV27 medium-sized .
TGTGCCAGCAGCTTAGGAAAGCGGTGGGAGACAGATACGCAGTATTTT CASSLGKRWETDTQYF TRBJ2-3 TRBV11-2 few .
TGTGCCAGCAGCCACAGAAACTCTGGAAACACCATATATTTT CASSHRNSGNTIYF TRBJ1-3 TRBV6-5 . .
TGTGCCAGCAGTCGCGGGACAGGGGGCAATCAGCCCCAGCATTTT CASSRGTGGNQPQHF TRBJ1-5 TRBV6-5 . TRBD1
TGCAGTGCTAGATCCCCCGAGCGAGCTTTCTTT CSARSPERAFF TRBJ1-1 TRBV20-1 . .